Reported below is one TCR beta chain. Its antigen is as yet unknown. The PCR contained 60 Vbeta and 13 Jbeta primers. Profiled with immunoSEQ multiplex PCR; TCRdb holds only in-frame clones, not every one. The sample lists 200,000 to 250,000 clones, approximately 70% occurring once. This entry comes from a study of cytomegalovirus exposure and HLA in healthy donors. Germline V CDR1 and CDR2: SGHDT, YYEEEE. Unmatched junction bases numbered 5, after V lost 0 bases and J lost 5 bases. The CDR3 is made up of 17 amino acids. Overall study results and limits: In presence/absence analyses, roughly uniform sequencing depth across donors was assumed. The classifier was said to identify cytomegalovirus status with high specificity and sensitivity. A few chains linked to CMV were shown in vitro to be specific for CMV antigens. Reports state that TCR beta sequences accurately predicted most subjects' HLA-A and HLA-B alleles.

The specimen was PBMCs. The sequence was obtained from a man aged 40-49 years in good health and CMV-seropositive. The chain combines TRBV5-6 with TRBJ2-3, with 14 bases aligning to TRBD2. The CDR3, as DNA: TGTGCCAGCAGCTTGGGACTAGCGGGGGGGTCTATAGATACGCAGTATTTT. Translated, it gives CASSLGLAGGSIDTQYF.